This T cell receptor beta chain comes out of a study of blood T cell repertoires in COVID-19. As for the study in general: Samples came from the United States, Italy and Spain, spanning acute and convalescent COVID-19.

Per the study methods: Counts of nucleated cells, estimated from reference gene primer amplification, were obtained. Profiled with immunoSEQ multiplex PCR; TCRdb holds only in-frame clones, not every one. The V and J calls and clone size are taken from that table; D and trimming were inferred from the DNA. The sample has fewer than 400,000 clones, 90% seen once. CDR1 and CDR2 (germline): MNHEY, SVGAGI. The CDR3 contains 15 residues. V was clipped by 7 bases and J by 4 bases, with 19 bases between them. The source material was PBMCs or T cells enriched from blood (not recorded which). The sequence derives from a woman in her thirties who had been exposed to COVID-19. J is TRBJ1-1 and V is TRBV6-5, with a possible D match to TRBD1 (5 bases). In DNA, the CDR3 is TGTGCCAGCAACAAGTGGGGCCTACGAGTCACTGAAGCTTTCTTT. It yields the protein CASNKWGLRVTEAFF.